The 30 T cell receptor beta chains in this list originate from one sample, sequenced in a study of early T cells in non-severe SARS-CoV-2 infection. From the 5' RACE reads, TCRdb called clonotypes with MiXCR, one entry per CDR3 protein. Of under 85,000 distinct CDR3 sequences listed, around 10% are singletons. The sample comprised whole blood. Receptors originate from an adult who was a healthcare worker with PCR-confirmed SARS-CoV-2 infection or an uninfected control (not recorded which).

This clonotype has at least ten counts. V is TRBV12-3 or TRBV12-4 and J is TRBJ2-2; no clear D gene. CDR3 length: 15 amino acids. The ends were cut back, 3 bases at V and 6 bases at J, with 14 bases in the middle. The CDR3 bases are TGTGCCAGCAGTTTTAGTCATATTTTGCCCGGGGAGCTGTTTTTT. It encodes CASSFSHILPGELFF.

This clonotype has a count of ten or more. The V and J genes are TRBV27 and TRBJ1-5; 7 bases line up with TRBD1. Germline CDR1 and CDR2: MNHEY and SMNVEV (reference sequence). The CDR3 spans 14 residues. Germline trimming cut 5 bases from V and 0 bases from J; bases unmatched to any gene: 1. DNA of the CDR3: TGTGCCAGCAGTCACAGGGGTAGCAATCAGCCCCAGCATTTT. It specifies CASSHRGSNQPQHF.

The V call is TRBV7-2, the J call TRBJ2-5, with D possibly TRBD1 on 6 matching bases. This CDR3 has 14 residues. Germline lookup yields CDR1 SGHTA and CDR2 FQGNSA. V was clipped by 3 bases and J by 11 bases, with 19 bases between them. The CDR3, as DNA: TGTGCCAGCAGCTTGTCCAGGGGACACGAAATACAGTACTTC. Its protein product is CASSLSRGHEIQYF.

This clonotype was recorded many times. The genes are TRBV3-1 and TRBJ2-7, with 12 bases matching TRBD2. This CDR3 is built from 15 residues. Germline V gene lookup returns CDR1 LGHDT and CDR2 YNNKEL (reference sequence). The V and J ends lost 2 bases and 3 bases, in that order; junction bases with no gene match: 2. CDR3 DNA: TGTGCCAGCAGCCAACCGACTAGCGGGAGCTACGAGCAGTACTTC. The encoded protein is CASSQPTSGSYEQYF.

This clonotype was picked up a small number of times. This CDR3 is CASSGDTSPNEQFF. In DNA, the CDR3 is TGTGCCAGCTCGGGGGACACCTCACCCAATGAGCAGTTCTTC. This chain connects TRBV5-6 to TRBJ2-1; D tentatively fits TRBD1 or TRBD2 (6 bases each). V was pared by 7 bases and J by 6 bases, with 17 bases between. Germline V lookup: CDR1 SGHDT, CDR2 YYEEEE. The CDR3 length is 14 residues.

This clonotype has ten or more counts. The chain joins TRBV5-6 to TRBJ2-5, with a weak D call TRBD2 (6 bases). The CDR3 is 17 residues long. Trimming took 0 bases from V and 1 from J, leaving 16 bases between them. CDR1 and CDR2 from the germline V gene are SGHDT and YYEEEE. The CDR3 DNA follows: TGTGCCAGCAGCTTGGCCGGCGGAGGGGCCATCCAAGAGACCCAGTACTTC. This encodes CASSLAGGGAIQETQYF.

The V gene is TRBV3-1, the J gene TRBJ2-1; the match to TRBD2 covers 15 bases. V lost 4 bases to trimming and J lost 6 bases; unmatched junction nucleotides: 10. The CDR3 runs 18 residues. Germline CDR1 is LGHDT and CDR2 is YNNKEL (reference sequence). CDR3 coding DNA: TGTGCCAGCAGCCTTTGGGGACTAGCGGGAGGAGAAGGCAATGAGCAGTTCTTC. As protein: CASSLWGLAGGEGNEQFF.

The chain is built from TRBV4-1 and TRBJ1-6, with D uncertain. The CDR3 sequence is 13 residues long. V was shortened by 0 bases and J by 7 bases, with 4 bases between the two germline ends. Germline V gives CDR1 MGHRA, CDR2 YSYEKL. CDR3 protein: CASSQDPNSPLHF. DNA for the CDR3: TGCGCCAGCAGCCAAGATCCGAATTCACCCCTCCACTTT.

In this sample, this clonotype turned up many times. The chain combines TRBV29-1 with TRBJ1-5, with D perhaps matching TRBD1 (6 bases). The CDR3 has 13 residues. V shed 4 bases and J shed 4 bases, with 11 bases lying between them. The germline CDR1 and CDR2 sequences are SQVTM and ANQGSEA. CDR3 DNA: TGCAGCGTTGTTCCAGGGGCAAATCAGCCCCAGCATTTT. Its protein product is CSVVPGANQPQHF.

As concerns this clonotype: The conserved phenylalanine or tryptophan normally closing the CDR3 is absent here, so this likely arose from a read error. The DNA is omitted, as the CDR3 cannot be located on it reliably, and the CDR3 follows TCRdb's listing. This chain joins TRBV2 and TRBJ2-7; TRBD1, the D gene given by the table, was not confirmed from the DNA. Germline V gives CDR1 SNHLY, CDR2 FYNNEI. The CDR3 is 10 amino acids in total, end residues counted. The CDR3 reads CASSEMEAGL.

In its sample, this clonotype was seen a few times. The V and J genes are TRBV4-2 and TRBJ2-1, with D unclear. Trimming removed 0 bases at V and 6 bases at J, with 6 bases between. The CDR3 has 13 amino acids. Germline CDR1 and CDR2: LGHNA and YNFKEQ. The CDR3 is CASSQEPSNEQFF. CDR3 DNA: TGTGCCAGCAGCCAAGAGCCTTCCAATGAGCAGTTCTTC.

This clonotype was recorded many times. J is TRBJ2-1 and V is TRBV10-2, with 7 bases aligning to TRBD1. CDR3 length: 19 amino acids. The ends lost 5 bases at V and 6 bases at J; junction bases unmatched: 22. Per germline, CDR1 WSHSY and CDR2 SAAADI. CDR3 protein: CASSRVPRVQGDQGNEQFF. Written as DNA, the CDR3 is TGCGCCAGCAGTCGAGTCCCCCGAGTTCAGGGGGACCAAGGCAATGAGCAGTTCTTC.

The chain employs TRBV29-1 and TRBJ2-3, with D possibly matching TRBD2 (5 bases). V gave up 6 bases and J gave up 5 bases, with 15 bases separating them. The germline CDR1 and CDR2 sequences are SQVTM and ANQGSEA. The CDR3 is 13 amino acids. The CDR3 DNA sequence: TGCAGCGTCGGAACGCCTGGAGGAGATACGCAGTATTTT. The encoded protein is CSVGTPGGDTQYF.

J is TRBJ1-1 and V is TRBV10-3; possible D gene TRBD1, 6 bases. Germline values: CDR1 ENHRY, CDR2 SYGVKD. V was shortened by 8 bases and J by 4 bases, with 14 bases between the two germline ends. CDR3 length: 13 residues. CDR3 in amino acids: CAIAGGASTEAFF. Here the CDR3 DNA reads TGTGCCATCGCCGGGGGCGCGAGCACTGAAGCTTTCTTT.

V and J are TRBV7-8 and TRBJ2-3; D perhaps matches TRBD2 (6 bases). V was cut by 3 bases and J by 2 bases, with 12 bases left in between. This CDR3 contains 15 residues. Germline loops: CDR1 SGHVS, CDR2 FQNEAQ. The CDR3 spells CASSLVGGLTDTQYF. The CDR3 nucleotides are TGTGCCAGCAGCTTGGTGGGGGGACTCACAGATACGCAGTATTTT.

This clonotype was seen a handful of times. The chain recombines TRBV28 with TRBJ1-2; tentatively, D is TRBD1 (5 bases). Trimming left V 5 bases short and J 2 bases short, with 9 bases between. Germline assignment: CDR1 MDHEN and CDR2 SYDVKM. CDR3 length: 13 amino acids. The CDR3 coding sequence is TGTGCCAGCAGTGGGGGAAAGAACTATGGCTACACCTTC. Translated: CASSGGKNYGYTF.

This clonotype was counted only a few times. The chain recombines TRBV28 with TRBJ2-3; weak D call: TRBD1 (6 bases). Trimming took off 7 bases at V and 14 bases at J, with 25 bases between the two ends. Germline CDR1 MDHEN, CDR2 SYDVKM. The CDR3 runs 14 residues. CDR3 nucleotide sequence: TGTGCCAGCACATCCAAGCCGACCAGGGGACCAAGGTATTTT. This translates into CASTSKPTRGPRYF.

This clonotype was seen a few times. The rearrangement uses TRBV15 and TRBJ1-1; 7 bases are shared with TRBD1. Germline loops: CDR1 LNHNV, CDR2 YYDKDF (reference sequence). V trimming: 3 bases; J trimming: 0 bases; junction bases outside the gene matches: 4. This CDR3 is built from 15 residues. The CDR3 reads CATSRGQFMNTEAFF. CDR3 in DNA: TGTGCCACCAGCAGGGGACAGTTCATGAACACTGAAGCTTTCTTT.

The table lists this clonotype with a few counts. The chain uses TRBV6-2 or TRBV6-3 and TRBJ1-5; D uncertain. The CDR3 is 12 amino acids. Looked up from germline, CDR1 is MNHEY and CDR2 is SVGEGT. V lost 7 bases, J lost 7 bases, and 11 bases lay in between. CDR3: CASTEPGQPQHF. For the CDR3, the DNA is TGTGCCAGCACCGAACCTGGGCAGCCCCAGCATTTT.

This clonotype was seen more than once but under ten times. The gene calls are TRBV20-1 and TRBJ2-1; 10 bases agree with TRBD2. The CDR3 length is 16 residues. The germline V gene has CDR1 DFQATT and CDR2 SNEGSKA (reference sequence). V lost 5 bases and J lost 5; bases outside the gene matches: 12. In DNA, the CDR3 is TGCAGTGCTGGATTACTAGCGGGGAGGGTCCACAATGAGCAGTTCTTC. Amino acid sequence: CSAGLLAGRVHNEQFF.

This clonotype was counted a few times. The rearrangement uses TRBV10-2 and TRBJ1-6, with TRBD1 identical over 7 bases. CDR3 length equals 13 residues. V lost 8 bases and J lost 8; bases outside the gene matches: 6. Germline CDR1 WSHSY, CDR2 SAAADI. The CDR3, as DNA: TGCGCCAGCTCCCGGGACAGACATTCACCCCTCCACTTT. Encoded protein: CASSRDRHSPLHF.

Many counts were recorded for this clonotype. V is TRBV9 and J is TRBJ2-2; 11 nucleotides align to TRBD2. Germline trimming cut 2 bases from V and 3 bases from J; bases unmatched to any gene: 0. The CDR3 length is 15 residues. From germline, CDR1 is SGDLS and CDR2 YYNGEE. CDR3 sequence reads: CASSVGLADTGELFF. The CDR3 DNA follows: TGTGCCAGCAGCGTGGGACTAGCGGACACCGGGGAGCTGTTTTTT.

The CDR3 loop reads CSAGGSTQYF. The CDR3, as DNA: TGCAGCGCCGGGGGTTCTACGCAGTATTTT. The chain has TRBV29-1 and TRBJ2-3, with D tentatively TRBD2 (6 bases). CDR1 and CDR2 (germline): SQVTM, ANQGSEA. The CDR3 is 10 residues long. Trimming took off 7 bases at V and 8 bases at J, with 10 bases between the two ends.

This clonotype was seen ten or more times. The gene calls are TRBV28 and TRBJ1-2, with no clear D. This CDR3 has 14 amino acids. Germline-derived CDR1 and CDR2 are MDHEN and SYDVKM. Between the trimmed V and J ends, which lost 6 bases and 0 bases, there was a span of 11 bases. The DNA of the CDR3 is TGTGCCAGCAGCATCGGCAGGACTAACTATGGCTACACCTTC. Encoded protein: CASSIGRTNYGYTF.

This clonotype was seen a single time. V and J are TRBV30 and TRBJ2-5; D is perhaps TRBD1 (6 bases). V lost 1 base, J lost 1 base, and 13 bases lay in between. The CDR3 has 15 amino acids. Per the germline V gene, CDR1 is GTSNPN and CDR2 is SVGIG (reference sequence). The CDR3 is CAWSGTASLQETQYF. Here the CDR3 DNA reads TGTGCCTGGAGTGGGACAGCTTCCCTCCAAGAGACCCAGTACTTC.

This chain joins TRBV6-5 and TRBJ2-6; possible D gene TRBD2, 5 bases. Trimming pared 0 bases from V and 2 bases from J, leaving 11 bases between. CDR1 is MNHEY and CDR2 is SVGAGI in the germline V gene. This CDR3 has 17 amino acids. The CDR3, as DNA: TGTGCCAGCAGTTACTCTATAGGGAGAACTGGGGCCAACGTCCTGACTTTC. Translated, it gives CASSYSIGRTGANVLTF.

Written as DNA, the CDR3 is TGTGCCAGCAGCGAGGGACAGGTCCCCGGGGAGCTGTTTTTT. It yields the protein CASSEGQVPGELFF. This chain links TRBV7-3 with TRBJ2-2; TRBD1 aligns across 8 bases. Germline V gene data show CDR1 as SGHTA and CDR2 as FQGTGA. The CDR3 is 14 residues long. The ends lost 5 bases at V and 6 bases at J; junction bases unmatched: 5.

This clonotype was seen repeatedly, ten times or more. The DNA for the CDR3 is TGTGCTAGTGGCCCAGGCGTACTTGGAAACACCATATATTTT. This translates into CASGPGVLGNTIYF. V is TRBV12-5 and J is TRBJ1-3, with no clear D. CDR3 length: 14 residues. The germline CDR1 and CDR2 sequences are LGHNT and FRNRAP. Trimming removed 6 bases at V and 3 bases at J, with 12 bases between.

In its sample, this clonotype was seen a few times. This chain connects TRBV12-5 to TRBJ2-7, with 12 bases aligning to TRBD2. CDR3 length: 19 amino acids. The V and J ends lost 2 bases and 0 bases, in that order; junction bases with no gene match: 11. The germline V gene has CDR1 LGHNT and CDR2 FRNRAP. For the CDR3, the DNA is TGTGCTAGTGGTTTGTCACCGGGACTAGCGGGTTCAAGCTCCTACGAGCAGTACTTC. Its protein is CASGLSPGLAGSSSYEQYF.

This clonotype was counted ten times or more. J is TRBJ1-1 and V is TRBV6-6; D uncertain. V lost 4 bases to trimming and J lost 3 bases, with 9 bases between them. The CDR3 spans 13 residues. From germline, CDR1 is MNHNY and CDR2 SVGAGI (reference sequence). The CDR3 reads CASSWGRDTEAFF. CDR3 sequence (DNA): TGTGCCAGCAGTTGGGGTAGAGACACTGAAGCTTTCTTT.